Sequencing of this T cell receptor (beta chain) was carried out in a study of cytotoxic CD8 clonotypes in ibrutinib-treated CLL. Method: immunoSEQ multiplex PCR; TCRdb's copy keeps in-frame clones and lacks some. The sample shows tens of thousands of clones, about 70% of them seen only once. Material: PBMCs, obtained after 12 months of ibrutinib treatment. The clonotype originates from a human donor with chronic lymphocytic leukemia.

As DNA, the CDR3 is TGTGCCAGTAGGACCGGGACAGGGAGTTCTGGTGAAGCTTTCTTT. Translation: CASRTGTGSSGEAFF. The chain employs TRBV19 and TRBJ1-1; 9 nucleotides agree with TRBD1. V lost 6 bases to trimming and J lost 7 bases; unmatched junction nucleotides: 12. Germline V gene sequence: CDR1 LNHDA, CDR2 SQIVND (reference sequence). The CDR3 is 15 amino acids.